The 18 T cell receptor beta chains in this list originate from one sample, sequenced in a study of CD4 and CD8 cells across lung adenocarcinoma regions. TCRdb independently ran MiXCR on the PCR reads; one entry per CDR3 protein. The table has 7,500 or so distinct CDR3 sequences, around half seen once. Sequenced material: CD8+ T cells from the center of a lung tumor. Receptor source: a male donor with lung adenocarcinoma. The CD4 and CD8 labels of this study may be unreliable.

This clonotype has at least ten counts. The chain combines TRBV6-6 with TRBJ2-1; 8 positions agree with TRBD1. V trimming: 4 bases; J trimming: 8 bases; junction bases outside the gene matches: 4. CDR1 and CDR2 (germline): MNHNY, SVGAGI (reference sequence). CDR3 length: 13 residues. Here the CDR3 reads CASSWTGNDEQFF. CDR3 DNA: TGTGCCAGCAGTTGGACAGGGAACGATGAGCAGTTCTTC.

This clonotype has only a few counts. The chain joins TRBV10-1 to TRBJ2-1; D unresolved. Trimming pared 4 bases from V and 0 bases from J, leaving 7 bases between. The CDR3 is made up of 14 amino acids. Per germline, CDR1 WNHNN and CDR2 SYGVQD (reference sequence). CDR3 residues: CASSGGSSYNEQFF. The CDR3 DNA sequence: TGCGCCAGCAGTGGGGGAAGCTCCTACAATGAGCAGTTCTTC.

The rearrangement uses TRBV6-5 and TRBJ2-1, with unresolved D. The end of the DNA aligns better with TRBJ2-5, so the J call may be wrong. CDR1 is MNHEY and CDR2 is SVGAGI in the germline V gene. The CDR3 is 14 amino acids. The CDR3 DNA sequence: TGTGCCAGCAGTTACTCGCAAACCCAAGAGACCCAGTACTTC. This codes for CASSYSQTQETQYF.

To note about this clonotype: In this CDR3 the conserved last residue, phenylalanine or tryptophan, is missing, so a read error is likely. The limits of the CDR3 on the DNA are not certain, so only TCRdb's listed CDR3 is given. The chain joins TRBV29-1 to TRBJ2-5; TRBD2 is the table's D call and was not checked against the DNA. Ends included, the CDR3 has 14 residues. The germline CDR1 and CDR2 sequences are SQVTM and ANQGSEA. CDR3 region: CSAGGRRGVRLPCS.

The V call is TRBV9, the J call TRBJ2-1; 9 bases match TRBD2. Unmatched junction bases numbered 14, after V lost 3 bases and J lost 7 bases. Germline CDR1 SGDLS, CDR2 YYNGEE. CDR3 size: 17 residues. CDR3 DNA sequence: TGTGCCAGCAGCGCTTCCCTCTTGCGGGGGGGCCTGAATGAGCAGTTCTTC. Translating gives CASSASLLRGGLNEQFF.

The chain employs TRBV6-1 and TRBJ2-7, with 8 bases aligning to TRBD1. Losses at the gene ends were 5 bases for V and 5 bases for J; bases not matched to a gene: 8. Germline V lookup: CDR1 MNHNS, CDR2 SASEGT. CDR3 length: 14 amino acids. The CDR3 DNA reads as TGTGCCAGCAGTAAAGGACAGGGCAGCGACGAGCAGTACTTC. Protein: CASSKGQGSDEQYF.

In this sample, this clonotype turned up a few times. The CDR3 sequence is CASSRRLAGGLADTQYF. The CDR3 DNA sequence: TGTGCCAGCAGTCGTCGACTAGCGGGAGGGCTGGCAGATACGCAGTATTTT. This chain connects TRBV6-1 to TRBJ2-3, with TRBD2 matching 14 bases. Trimming removed 5 bases from V and 4 bases from J; junction bases left unmatched: 8. Germline V lookup: CDR1 MNHNS, CDR2 SASEGT. This CDR3 is built from 17 residues.

The chain uses TRBV6-5 and TRBJ2-1; the D gene is possibly TRBD1 (6 bases). The CDR3 consists of 17 residues. Deletions cut 2 bases from V and 6 bases from J, with 20 bases between. Germline V CDR1 and CDR2: MNHEY, SVGAGI. The CDR3 loop is CASSYGGPLGYFNEQFF. In DNA, the CDR3 is TGTGCCAGCAGTTACGGGGGCCCGTTAGGATATTTCAATGAGCAGTTCTTC.

This clonotype came up a few times. The V call is TRBV10-1, the J call TRBJ2-1, with D perhaps matching TRBD2 (7 bases). The germline V gene has CDR1 WNHNN and CDR2 SYGVQD (reference sequence). V lost 4 bases to trimming and J lost 10 bases, with 26 bases between them. This CDR3 is 17 amino acids long. The CDR3 sequence: CASSGSQSSGRGGEQFF. The DNA for the CDR3 is TGCGCCAGCAGTGGATCCCAGTCTAGTGGGAGGGGGGGGGAGCAGTTCTTC.

Regarding this clonotype: Germline is not matched at one junction end, which may reflect a read error. CDR3 sequence: CARGEVGRHQDTQYF. The DNA of the CDR3 is TGTGCCAGGGGTGAAGTCGGGCGTCACCAAGATACCCAGTATTTC. The chain links TRBV6-1 to TRBJ2-5, with no clear D. The CDR3 contains 15 residues. The germline V gene has CDR1 MNHNS and CDR2 SASEGT.

This clonotype was seen more than once but under ten times. The chain uses TRBV6-1 and TRBJ2-2, with a tentative D call TRBD1 (5 bases). CDR3 length equals 18 residues. Germline V gives CDR1 MNHNS, CDR2 SASEGT. Trimming left V 1 base short and J 4 bases short, with 19 bases between. The CDR3 coding sequence is TGTGCCAGCAGTGAAGGGCTACAGGTTTGGGTGGGCACCGGGGAGCTGTTTTTT. It yields the protein CASSEGLQVWVGTGELFF.

This chain links TRBV7-6 with TRBJ2-2, with D maybe TRBD2 (6 bases). Germline V gives CDR1 SGHVS, CDR2 FNYEAQ. This CDR3 comprises 17 residues. V was clipped by 4 bases and J by 2 bases, with 17 bases between them. CDR3 DNA sequence: TGTGCCAGCAGCTCCCCCCGGGGGACGATTAACACCGGGGAGCTGTTTTTT. Protein product: CASSSPRGTINTGELFF.

The chain has TRBV6-1 and TRBJ2-7, with TRBD2 identical over 10 bases. The CDR3 length is 16 residues. V lost 7 bases to trimming and J lost 4 bases; unmatched junction nucleotides: 13. CDR1 is MNHNS, CDR2 SASEGT, per germline. This chain's CDR3 is CASKTGLAATLYEQYF. In nucleotides, the CDR3 is TGTGCCAGCAAGACAGGACTAGCGGCAACCCTTTACGAGCAGTACTTC.

V usage is TRBV19 and J usage is TRBJ2-1; 8 bases map to TRBD1. The CDR3 is 14 amino acids. Unmatched junction bases numbered 7, after V lost 7 bases and J lost 5 bases. CDR1 and CDR2 (germline): LNHDA, SQIVND (reference sequence). The CDR3: CASTRTGLNNEQFF. CDR3 coding DNA: TGTGCCAGTACCAGGACAGGGCTAAACAATGAGCAGTTCTTC.

This clonotype is medium-sized. The CDR3 bases are TGCGCCAGCAGTGAGTCCGGGGATACCGAGACCCAGTACTTC. This codes for CASSESGDTETQYF. V usage is TRBV10-1 and J usage is TRBJ2-5, with D perhaps TRBD2 (5 bases). V lost 0 bases and J 5 bases, leaving 10 bases between the germline ends. The germline CDR1 and CDR2 sequences are WNHNN and SYGVQD (reference sequence). This CDR3 spans 14 amino acids.

This clonotype was picked up a small number of times. The V call is TRBV10-3, the J call TRBJ2-5, with D tentatively TRBD1 or TRBD2 (6 bases each). The V gene's germline CDR1 is ENHRY and CDR2 SYGVKD. The CDR3 has 14 residues. CDR3 coding DNA: TGTGCGGGGCTCGGGGGCCGTGACCAAGAGACCCAGTACTTC. Protein product: CAGLGGRDQETQYF.

This clonotype was seen repeatedly, ten times or more. The CDR3 here is CASSRGQENSPLHF. CDR3 DNA: TGTGCCAGCAGCCGCGGACAGGAGAATTCACCCCTCCACTTT. This rearrangement joins TRBV14 to TRBJ1-6; TRBD1 matches 7 bases. V was clipped by 4 bases and J by 7 bases; unmatched bases: 4. Per germline, CDR1 SGHDN and CDR2 FVKESK. The CDR3 loop spans 14 amino acids.

The V and J genes are TRBV6-1 and TRBJ2-3, with TRBD2 identical over 13 bases. This CDR3 spans 21 amino acids. CDR1 and CDR2 from the germline V gene are MNHNS and SASEGT. Trimming took 2 bases from V and 5 from J; bases not matched to a gene: 19. The CDR3 DNA sequence: TGTGCCAGCAGTGAAACAGGACTAGCGGGAGTAAGAGGCAGATCGGGAGATACGCAGTATTTT. This translates into CASSETGLAGVRGRSGDTQYF.